Following are 2 T cell receptor beta chains from one sample sequenced in a study of shared clonotypes between healthy human individuals. Produced via immunoSEQ multiplex PCR; TCRdb's table is partial and in-frame only. The sample lists fewer than 700,000 clones, roughly 96% occurring once. Terminally differentiated effector memory CD45RA+ cells were excluded from the naive CD8 cells, which were CD45RO-negative and positively selected for CCR7. The source material was naive CD8+ T cells sorted from blood. The receptors stem from a woman between 25 and 40 years old in good health.

In this sample, this clone turned up a few times. The rearrangement uses TRBV11-2 and TRBJ2-5; 7 positions match TRBD1. Trimming took 4 bases from V and 0 from J; bases not matched to a gene: 8. The length of the CDR3 is 16 residues. The V gene's germline CDR1 is SGHAT and CDR2 FQNNGV. CDR3 DNA: TGTGCCAGCAGCTGGGGACAGCCCCCCGACCAAGAGACCCAGTACTTC. Translation: CASSWGQPPDQETQYF.

This sequence joins TRBV19 and TRBJ2-1; TRBD2 agrees at 8 bases. Germline-derived CDR1 and CDR2 are LNHDA and SQIVND (reference sequence). J was trimmed by 8 bases and V by 9 bases; bases with no gene match: 15. This CDR3 spans 15 amino acids. As DNA, the CDR3 is TGTGCCAGCAACTTAGCGGGACCCCTTGGGGATGAGCAGTTCTTC. Protein sequence: CASNLAGPLGDEQFF.